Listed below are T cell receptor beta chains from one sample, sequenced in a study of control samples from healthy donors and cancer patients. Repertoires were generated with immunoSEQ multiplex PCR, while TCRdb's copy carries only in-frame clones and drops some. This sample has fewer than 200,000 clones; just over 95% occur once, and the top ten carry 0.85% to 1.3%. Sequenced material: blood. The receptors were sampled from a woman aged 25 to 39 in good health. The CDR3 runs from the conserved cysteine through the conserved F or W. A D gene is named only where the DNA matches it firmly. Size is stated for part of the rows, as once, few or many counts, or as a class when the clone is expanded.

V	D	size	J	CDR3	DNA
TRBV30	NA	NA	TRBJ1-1	CAWSRGSTEAFF	TGTGCCTGGAGTAGGGGGTCCACTGAAGCTTTCTTT
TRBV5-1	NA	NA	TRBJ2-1	CASSLALTSEQFF	TGCGCCAGCAGCTTGGCCTTAACCTCCGAGCAGTTCTTC
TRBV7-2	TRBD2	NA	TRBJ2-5	CASKPQVAGNKETQYF	TGTGCCAGCAAACCTCAGGTAGCGGGGAATAAAGAGACCCAGTACTTC
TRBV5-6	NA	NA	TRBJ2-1	CASSLEFVNEQFF	TGTGCCAGCAGCTTGGAATTTGTCAATGAGCAGTTCTTC
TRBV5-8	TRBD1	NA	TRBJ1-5	CASRRAGGNQPQHF	TGTGCCAGCAGGCGGGCAGGGGGGAATCAGCCCCAGCATTTT
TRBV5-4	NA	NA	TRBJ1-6	CASRTGLSGSPLHF	TGTGCCAGCAGGACGGGGTTATCGGGCTCACCCCTCCACTTT
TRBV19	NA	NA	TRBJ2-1	CASSWTDLGYNEQFF	TGTGCCAGTAGCTGGACTGATCTGGGGTACAATGAGCAGTTCTTC
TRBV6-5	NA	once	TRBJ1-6	CASSYSRVDSPLHF	TGTGCCAGCAGTTACTCGCGGGTAGACTCACCCCTCCACTTT
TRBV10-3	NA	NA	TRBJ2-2	CAIRDRGQELFF	TGTGCCATCAGAGATCGGGGTCAGGAGCTGTTTTTT
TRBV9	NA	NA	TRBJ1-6	CASSGTGTGDNSPLHF	TGTGCCAGCAGCGGAACAGGGACGGGGGATAATTCACCCCTCCACTTT
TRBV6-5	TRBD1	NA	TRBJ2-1	CASSYRDRVYNEQFF	TGTGCCAGCAGTTATAGGGACAGGGTGTACAATGAGCAGTTCTTC
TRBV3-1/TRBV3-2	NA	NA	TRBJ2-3	CASSSPGDTQYF	TGTGCCAGCAGCTCGCCTGGGGATACGCAGTATTTT
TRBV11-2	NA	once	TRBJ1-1	CASSLTGWNTEAFF	TGTGCCAGCAGCTTAACAGGGTGGAACACTGAAGCTTTCTTT
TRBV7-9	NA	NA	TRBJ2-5	CASSLGVVETQYF	TGTGCCAGCAGCCTTGGGGTGGTGGAGACCCAGTACTTC
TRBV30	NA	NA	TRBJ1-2	CACTDSPIRYGYTF	TGTGCCTGTACGGACAGCCCAATTCGGTATGGCTACACCTTC
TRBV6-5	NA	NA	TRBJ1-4	CASSLEAEKLFF	TGTGCCAGCAGCCTAGAGGCTGAAAAACTGTTTTTT
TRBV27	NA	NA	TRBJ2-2	CASSFGKTGELFF	TGTGCCAGCAGTTTTGGGAAAACCGGGGAGCTGTTTTTT
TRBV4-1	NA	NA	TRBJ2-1	CASSPGATAASYNEQFF	TGCGCCAGCAGCCCGGGAGCTACGGCAGCCTCCTACAATGAGCAGTTCTTC
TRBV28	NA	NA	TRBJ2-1	CASSLLVGRGYNEQFF	TGTGCCAGCAGTTTATTAGTCGGCAGGGGCTACAATGAGCAGTTCTTC
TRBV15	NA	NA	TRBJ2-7	CATSRDQGIYEQYF	TGTGCCACCAGCAGAGATCAGGGTATCTACGAGCAGTACTTC
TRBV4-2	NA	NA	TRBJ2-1	CASSQDPIGDGGPNNEQFF	TGTGCCAGCAGCCAAGATCCCATCGGCGACGGGGGACCAAACAATGAGCAGTTCTTC
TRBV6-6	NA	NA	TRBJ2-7	CASREDRSYEQYF	TGTGCCAGCAGGGAGGACCGGTCCTACGAGCAGTACTTC